The 29 T cell receptor beta chains below were found in one sample sequenced in a study of blood T cell repertoires in COVID-19. Data came from immunoSEQ multiplex PCR; TCRdb stores just in-frame clones and leaves some out. In the table there are about 160,000 clones, around 85% of which are singletons. The sequenced material came from peripheral blood. Receptor source: a human donor with acute or convalescent COVID-19. The donor label of this sample is uncertain.

The V and J genes are TRBV12-2 and TRBJ1-4; the table's D call TRBD1 went unverified against the DNA. TRBV12-2 is deemed a pseudogene. The CDR3 covers 17 residues. The CDR3 sequence: CASRLAARPSVDEKLFF. CDR3 nucleotides: TGTGCAAGTCGCTTAGCGGCCCGCCCAAGTGTCGATGAAAAACTGTTTTTT.

This chain links TRBV29-1 with TRBJ1-4, with D uncertain. This CDR3 comprises 15 residues. The germline CDR1 and CDR2 sequences are SQVTM and ANQGSEA. V lost 1 base, J lost 11 bases, and 20 bases lay in between. In nucleotides, the CDR3 is TGCAGCGTTGAAGCATTGACACCTCAAAGGAAGAAACTGTTTTTT. It codes for CSVEALTPQRKKLFF.

The chain links TRBV28 to TRBJ1-1; TRBD1 might be the D (5 bases). The germline V gene has CDR1 MDHEN and CDR2 SYDVKM. V was pared by 5 bases and J by 0 bases, with 13 bases between. This CDR3 region has 15 residues. In nucleotides, the CDR3 is TGTGCCAGCAGTCCTTATTGGGGCCTGAACACTGAAGCTTTCTTT. Translation gives CASSPYWGLNTEAFF.

This clone came up once. This chain uses TRBV7-6 with TRBJ1-1; possible D gene TRBD1, 6 bases. The ends were cut back, 5 bases at V and 3 bases at J, with 16 bases in the middle. The CDR3 consists of 15 residues. Germline CDR1 reads SGHVS; CDR2 reads FNYEAQ. CDR3 in DNA: TGTGCCAGCAGCCCAGGACAGATCGACTACACTGAAGCTTTCTTT. Translating it yields CASSPGQIDYTEAFF.

This rearrangement joins TRBV4-1 to TRBJ2-2; 14 bases align to TRBD2. Germline CDR1 reads MGHRA; CDR2 reads YSYEKL. Trimming took 1 base from V and 7 from J; bases not matched to a gene: 5. The CDR3 has 17 amino acids. As DNA, the CDR3 is TGCGCCAGCAGCCAAGGGGGACTAGCGGGGGTTAACGGGGAGCTGTTTTTT. Its translation is CASSQGGLAGVNGELFF.

V gene TRBV3-1 (or the pseudogene TRBV3-2) combines with J gene TRBJ2-3; 9 bases are shared with TRBD2. CDR3 length: 16 residues. V was clipped by 5 bases and J by 3 bases; unmatched bases: 9. Germline lookup yields CDR1 LGHDT and CDR2 YNNKEL (reference sequence). CDR3 nucleotide sequence: TGTGCCAGCAGCTACCGTAGCGGGGGTATGACAGATACGCAGTATTTT. Amino acid sequence: CASSYRSGGMTDTQYF.

The chain joins TRBV28 to TRBJ1-1; weak D call: TRBD1 (6 bases). Germline lookup yields CDR1 MDHEN and CDR2 SYDVKM. The ends were cut back, 8 bases at V and 0 bases at J, with 7 bases in the middle. The CDR3 sequence is 12 residues long. CDR3: CASGTMNTEAFF. CDR3 DNA: TGTGCCAGCGGGACAATGAACACTGAAGCTTTCTTT.

The chain couples TRBV11-1 to TRBJ2-3; 7 nucleotides align to TRBD1. CDR3 length equals 15 residues. Germline V gives CDR1 SGHAT, CDR2 FQDESV (reference sequence). Trimming cost V 1 base and J 0 bases; bases outside gene matches: 1. CDR3 region: CASSLGQGSTDTQYF. The DNA for the CDR3 is TGTGCCAGCAGCTTAGGACAGGGTAGCACAGATACGCAGTATTTT.

The chain employs TRBV12-3 or TRBV12-4 and TRBJ1-2, with a tentative D call TRBD1 (6 bases). This CDR3 has 12 amino acids. V was cut by 8 bases and J by 4 bases, with 11 bases left in between. For the CDR3, the DNA is TGTGCCAGCCAGACAGGTTTCTATGGCTACACCTTC. Protein sequence: CASQTGFYGYTF.

The chain combines TRBV14 with TRBJ2-7, with TRBD1 identical over 7 bases. V dropped 2 bases and J dropped 0; count of bases not matched to a gene: 4. The CDR3 has 15 residues. The germline gives CDR1 SGHDN, CDR2 FVKESK. CDR3 region: CASSQPGQVSYEQYF. DNA of the CDR3: TGTGCCAGCAGCCAACCAGGACAGGTCTCCTACGAGCAGTACTTC.

This sequence joins TRBV15 and TRBJ1-5; TRBD1 aligns across 7 bases. Germline V gene data show CDR1 as LNHNV and CDR2 as YYDKDF (reference sequence). The CDR3 has 19 amino acids. V was pared by 5 bases and J by 1 base, with 17 bases of the junction left unmatched. For the CDR3, the DNA is TGTGCCACCAGCCGATCGACGAGGGGGCAGGGGAGCAGCAATCAGCCCCAGCATTTT. Translation gives CATSRSTRGQGSSNQPQHF.

This clone was counted at least ten times. This chain links TRBV7-8 with TRBJ2-5, with D hard to call. CDR1 and CDR2 from the germline V gene are SGHVS and FQNEAQ. CDR3 length: 16 amino acids. Trimming shortened V by 2 bases and J by 5 bases, and 18 bases separated the two germline ends. CDR3 residues: CASSLFRFGVRETQYF. In nucleotides, the CDR3 is TGTGCCAGCAGCTTATTTCGGTTCGGAGTTCGGGAGACCCAGTACTTC.

V usage is TRBV30 and J usage is TRBJ2-3; 7 positions match TRBD1. V trimming: 0 bases; J trimming: 4 bases; junction bases outside the gene matches: 10. The CDR3 totals 16 residues. Germline CDR1 and CDR2: GTSNPN and SVGIG (reference sequence). The CDR3 loop is CAWSVGVNRGSDTQYF. The CDR3 DNA reads as TGTGCCTGGAGTGTAGGGGTGAACAGGGGATCAGATACGCAGTATTTT.

In its sample, this clone was seen a few times. This chain links TRBV12-3 or TRBV12-4 with TRBJ2-5; D is possibly TRBD2 (6 bases). Trimming cost V 3 bases and J 7 bases, with 12 bases left between them. The CDR3 length is 13 residues. CDR3 nucleotides: TGTGCCAGCAGTTTCGGGCAGGGAGGGACCCAGTACTTC. This translates into CASSFGQGGTQYF.

The CDR3 sequence is CASSLEGVAGYTF. CDR3 nucleotide sequence: TGTGCCAGCAGCTTAGAAGGGGTTGCTGGCTACACCTTC. This sequence joins TRBV11-3 and TRBJ1-2, with D maybe TRBD1 (5 bases). This CDR3 spans 13 amino acids. V was shortened by 0 bases and J by 7 bases, with 9 bases between the two germline ends. The germline V gene encodes CDR1 SGHNT and CDR2 YENEEA.

The chain has TRBV3-1 (or the pseudogene TRBV3-2) and TRBJ1-5; D not resolved. Germline lookup yields CDR1 LGHDT and CDR2 YNNKEL (reference sequence). Trimming shortened V by 0 bases and J by 6 bases, and 6 bases separated the two germline ends. CDR3 size: 13 residues. In DNA, the CDR3 is TGTGCCAGCAGCCAAGATATCGGTCAGCCCCAGCATTTT. Its protein is CASSQDIGQPQHF.

CDR3 residues: CASSQEGPGGETQYF. CDR3 coding DNA: TGCGCCAGCAGCCAAGAGGGTCCAGGGGGAGAGACCCAGTACTTC. The rearrangement joins TRBV4-1 to TRBJ2-5, with 7 bases that match TRBD1. V shed 0 bases and J 4 bases; nucleotides not matched to a gene: 5. CDR3 size: 15 residues. Germline lookup yields CDR1 MGHRA and CDR2 YSYEKL.

This clone showed up just a few times. The CDR3 DNA sequence: TGTGCCAGTAAATCCGGGGGAAACACCGGGGAGCTGTTTTTT. Protein: CASKSGGNTGELFF. The V gene is TRBV19, the J gene TRBJ2-2; TRBD2 might be the D (6 bases). Per germline, CDR1 LNHDA and CDR2 SQIVND (reference sequence). Trimming removed 7 bases from V and 2 bases from J, with 11 bases in between. There are 14 residues in the CDR3.

The V call is TRBV6-6, the J call TRBJ1-3; 9 nucleotides agree with TRBD1. V lost 6 bases to trimming and J lost 7 bases; unmatched junction nucleotides: 7. This CDR3 is built from 14 residues. Germline CDR1 MNHNY, CDR2 SVGAGI (reference sequence). CDR3 nucleotides: TGTGCCAGCAGACTACAGGGGGCAGTCAACACCATATATTTT. It yields the protein CASRLQGAVNTIYF.

The chain employs TRBV5-8 and TRBJ2-1; 8 bases are shared with TRBD1. V lost 4 bases, J lost 6 bases, and 12 bases stayed unmatched. In germline, CDR1 is SGHTS, CDR2 YDEGEE. The CDR3 is made up of 16 amino acids. This CDR3 reads CASSRGTGALTNEQFF. CDR3 sequence (DNA): TGTGCCAGCAGCCGCGGGACAGGAGCCCTAACCAATGAGCAGTTCTTC. Looking up the rest from reference TRBV5-8 and TRBJ2-1 gives the full variable domain: EAGVTQSPTHLIKTRGQQATLRCSPISGHTSVYWYQQALGLGLQFLLWYDEGEERNRGNFPPRFSGRQFPNYSSELNVNALELEDSALYLCASSRGTGALTNEQFFGPGTRLTVL.

The chain is built from TRBV7-3 and TRBJ1-1, with D perhaps TRBD1 (6 bases). V was cut by 3 bases and J by 4 bases, with 15 bases left in between. Germline loops: CDR1 SGHTA, CDR2 FQGTGA. This CDR3 has 15 amino acids. The CDR3 loop reads CASSLGGLGGTEAFF. CDR3 DNA: TGTGCCAGCAGCTTGGGGGGGCTCGGAGGCACTGAAGCTTTCTTT.

J is TRBJ1-2 and V is TRBV27, with 9 bases identical to TRBD1. The CDR3 is made up of 13 amino acids. The germline gives CDR1 MNHEY, CDR2 SMNVEV (reference sequence). The V and J ends lost 6 bases and 13 bases, in that order; junction bases with no gene match: 12. The CDR3 sequence: CASRPTGTGSSTF. CDR3 sequence (DNA): TGTGCCAGCAGACCTACCGGGACAGGGTCAAGCACCTTC.

As DNA, the CDR3 is TGTGCCAGTAGTATACCTCGCCAGGGGGGTAGTGGTAGCAATCAGCCCCAGCATTTT. Translating it yields CASSIPRQGGSGSNQPQHF. The chain links TRBV19 to TRBJ1-5; 7 nucleotides agree with TRBD1. After removal of 2 bases from V and 0 bases from J, the junction contained 13 bases not matched to a gene. The CDR3 is 19 amino acids. CDR1 and CDR2 (germline): LNHDA, SQIVND (reference sequence).

V is TRBV6-5 and J is TRBJ1-1; 10 nucleotides align to TRBD1. Germline trimming cut 6 bases from V and 0 bases from J; bases unmatched to any gene: 4. From germline, CDR1 is MNHEY and CDR2 SVGAGI. The CDR3 loop spans 15 amino acids. CDR3 bases: TGTGCCAGCAGACGGACAGGGGGAATGAACACTGAAGCTTTCTTT. Its translation: CASRRTGGMNTEAFF.

The V and J genes are TRBV11-3 and TRBJ1-3, with no clear D. The V and J ends lost 1 base and 0 bases respectively, with 7 bases between them. The length of the CDR3 is 15 residues. Germline loops: CDR1 SGHNT, CDR2 YENEEA. In nucleotides, the CDR3 is TGTGCCAGCAGCTTAGCAGGCACCTCTGGAAACACCATATATTTT. Amino acids: CASSLAGTSGNTIYF. Drawing the rest from reference TRBV11-3 and TRBJ1-3, the complete variable domain is EAGVVQSPRYKIIEKKQPVAFWCNPISGHNTLYWYLQNLGQGPELLIRYENEEAVDDSQLPKDRFSAERLKGVDSTLKIQPAELGDSAVYLCASSLAGTSGNTIYFGEGSWLTVV.

The V gene is TRBV11-2, the J gene TRBJ2-1; TRBD1 might be the D (6 bases). Germline CDR1 and CDR2: SGHAT and FQNNGV. CDR3 length equals 14 residues. V was pared by 3 bases and J by 6 bases, with 12 bases between. CDR3 loop: CASSLGQGSNEQFF. CDR3 in DNA: TGTGCCAGCAGCTTGGGTCAGGGGAGCAATGAGCAGTTCTTC.

The chain recombines TRBV5-1 with TRBJ2-1, with TRBD2 matching 15 bases. J lost 7 bases, V lost 3 bases, and 5 bases had no gene match. This CDR3 is 16 amino acids long. Germline V gene data show CDR1 as SGHRS and CDR2 as YFSETQ. CDR3 in amino acids: CASSSGTSGGLNEQFF. In DNA form, the CDR3 reads TGCGCCAGCAGCTCCGGGACTAGCGGGGGGCTTAATGAGCAGTTCTTC.

This chain connects TRBV7-9 to TRBJ2-5; possible D gene TRBD2, 5 bases. V was trimmed by 2 bases and J by 5 bases, leaving 12 bases between them. The germline CDR1 and CDR2 sequences are SEHNR and FQNEAQ (reference sequence). The CDR3 has 14 residues. The CDR3 reads CASSLTGSEETQYF. Written as DNA, the CDR3 is TGTGCCAGCAGCTTAACGGGGTCGGAGGAGACCCAGTACTTC.

The V call is TRBV7-2, the J call TRBJ2-7, with TRBD1 matching over 8 bases. V trimming: 5 bases; J trimming: 3 bases; junction bases outside the gene matches: 6. Germline values: CDR1 SGHTA, CDR2 FQGNSA. The CDR3 loop spans 14 amino acids. The CDR3 spells CASSKWTGFYEQYF. The CDR3 region has the DNA TGTGCCAGCAGCAAATGGACAGGGTTCTACGAGCAGTACTTC.